These 15 T cell receptor beta chains originate from one sample sequenced in a study of T cell changes during pregnancy in multiple sclerosis. Sequencing used immunoSEQ multiplex PCR; TCRdb keeps in-frame clones, though not all of them. This table holds 75,000 to 95,000 clones, around 90% found once. The specimen comprised peripheral blood, sampled in the first trimester of pregnancy. The receptors come from a female donor in good health, enrolled as a control in a pregnancy study.

The table lists this clone with a few counts. The chain links TRBV5-1 to TRBJ1-1; 7 positions match TRBD1. Looked up from germline, CDR1 is SGHRS and CDR2 is YFSETQ. This CDR3 spans 12 amino acids. Trimming took 3 bases from V and 8 from J; bases not matched to a gene: 4. The CDR3 reads CASSWDSREAFF. In DNA, the CDR3 is TGCGCCAGCAGCTGGGACAGCCGAGAAGCTTTCTTT.

V is TRBV27 and J is TRBJ2-1; 7 bases agree with TRBD1. Germline V gene data show CDR1 as MNHEY and CDR2 as SMNVEV (reference sequence). CDR3 length equals 13 residues. V shed 4 bases and J 9 bases; nucleotides not matched to a gene: 6. The CDR3 protein is CASSYKTGVEQFF. The CDR3 nucleotides read TGTGCCAGCAGTTACAAAACAGGGGTTGAGCAGTTCTTC.

In this sample, this clone turned up once. This chain joins TRBV6-1 and TRBJ1-6, with TRBD1 identical over 8 bases. Losses at the gene ends were 10 bases for V and 6 bases for J; bases not matched to a gene: 5. CDR1 MNHNS and CDR2 SASEGT come from the germline V gene. CDR3 length: 13 residues. The CDR3 reads CATGGGRNSPLHF. The CDR3 DNA reads as TGTGCCACAGGGGGCGGCCGTAATTCACCCCTCCACTTT.

The CDR3, as DNA: TGTGCCAGCAGCTTAGCGCGGCTTTCCTCTGGAAACACCATATATTTT. Its translation is CASSLARLSSGNTIYF. This chain connects TRBV7-2 to TRBJ1-3; D remains unclear. The V end lost 0 bases, the J end lost 0 bases, and 9 bases lay between the germline ends. Germline V gene lookup returns CDR1 SGHTA and CDR2 FQGNSA. The CDR3 loop spans 16 amino acids.

The rearrangement joins TRBV4-1 to TRBJ1-1; D unclear. The CDR3 sequence is 15 residues long. Germline CDR1 and CDR2: MGHRA and YSYEKL. The V gene lost 2 bases and the J gene lost 0 bases, with 10 bases spanning the gap. The CDR3 sequence is CASSQSVVMNTEAFF. CDR3 in DNA: TGCGCCAGCAGCCAATCAGTGGTCATGAACACTGAAGCTTTCTTT.

This clone turned up a few times. CDR3 loop: CSARLDPTPFF. For the CDR3, the DNA is TGCAGTGCTAGACTAGACCCAACCCCGTTCTTC. The V and J genes are TRBV20-1 and TRBJ2-1, with D unclear. V was trimmed by 2 bases and J by 15 bases, leaving 14 bases between them. Germline CDR1 reads DFQATT; CDR2 reads SNEGSKA (reference sequence). The CDR3 is 11 residues long.

The rearrangement joins TRBV11-2 to TRBJ1-5; no definite D call. CDR1 and CDR2 from the germline V gene are SGHAT and FQNNGV. Trimming removed 0 bases at V and 6 bases at J, with 15 bases between. This CDR3 has 16 amino acids. DNA of the CDR3: TGTGCCAGCAGCTTAGAGGAGGACCGGACCCGTCAGCCCCAGCATTTT. Encoded protein: CASSLEEDRTRQPQHF.

V is TRBV28 and J is TRBJ2-7, with a tentative D call TRBD1 (5 bases). Germline V gives CDR1 MDHEN, CDR2 SYDVKM. V lost 10 bases and J 5 bases, leaving 12 bases between the germline ends. The length of the CDR3 is 11 residues. The CDR3 DNA sequence: TGTGCCACTCAGGGAAGGAACGAGCAGTACTTC. Protein: CATQGRNEQYF.

The chain combines TRBV27 with TRBJ2-5, with TRBD1 matching 7 bases. The CDR3 covers 16 residues. CDR1 and CDR2 from the germline V gene are MNHEY and SMNVEV (reference sequence). With V trimmed by 5 bases and J by 2 bases, 11 bases remained unmatched. In DNA, the CDR3 is TGTGCCAGCAGTATGCGACAGGGAGAATTACAAGAGACCCAGTACTTC. Its translation: CASSMRQGELQETQYF.

The DNA for the CDR3 is TGTGCCAGCAGCTTGGGGACAGGGGGCGGCTATGGCTACACCTTC. This sequence encodes CASSLGTGGGYGYTF. The rearrangement uses TRBV7-2 and TRBJ1-2, with 12 bases lining up with TRBD1. J lost 4 bases, V lost 3 bases, and 3 bases had no gene match. Germline values: CDR1 SGHTA, CDR2 FQGNSA. This CDR3 region has 15 residues.

V and J are TRBV6-1 and TRBJ1-2; maybe TRBD1 (6 bases). The CDR3 consists of 19 residues. The ends were cut back, 2 bases at V and 3 bases at J, with 25 bases in the middle. Germline V gene lookup returns CDR1 MNHNS and CDR2 SASEGT. The CDR3 region is CASSEIRRSGTPSDYGYTF. DNA of the CDR3: TGTGCCAGCAGTGAAATTAGGAGATCCGGGACACCCTCGGACTATGGCTACACCTTC.

The chain links TRBV21-1 to TRBJ2-3; the table calls TRBD2, which could not be checked here. TRBV21-1 is a pseudogene locus. There are 18 residues in the CDR3. This CDR3 is CASDWSKMGQRPPDTQYF. Written as DNA, the CDR3 is TGTGCCAGCGACTGGAGTAAAATGGGCCAGCGGCCCCCAGATACGCAGTATTTT.

The CDR3 spells CASSFRREWSGELFF. The CDR3, as DNA: TGTGCCAGCAGTTTTCGGCGGGAGTGGTCCGGGGAGCTGTTTTTT. The rearrangement uses TRBV28 and TRBJ2-2; 7 bases map to TRBD2. The CDR3 has 15 amino acids. Germline-derived CDR1 and CDR2 are MDHEN and SYDVKM. Losses at the gene ends were 3 bases for V and 6 bases for J; bases not matched to a gene: 7.

The genes are TRBV4-1 and TRBJ2-5, with a possible D match to TRBD1 (6 bases). The CDR3 runs 17 residues. The V gene's germline CDR1 is MGHRA and CDR2 YSYEKL. V was trimmed by 1 base and J by 5 bases, leaving 20 bases between them. The CDR3 coding sequence is TGCGCCAGCAGCCAAGGCTCTGGGGCAGGGGTAGGGGAGACCCAGTACTTC. Its translation is CASSQGSGAGVGETQYF.

V gene TRBV9 combines with J gene TRBJ1-2; D possibly corresponds to TRBD1 (6 bases). V was clipped by 3 bases and J by 4 bases, with 13 bases between them. The germline gives CDR1 SGDLS, CDR2 YYNGEE. This CDR3 contains 14 residues. CDR3 nucleotides: TGTGCCAGCAGCGGGGGGGGCGGCCGCTATGGCTACACCTTC. It codes for CASSGGGGRYGYTF.